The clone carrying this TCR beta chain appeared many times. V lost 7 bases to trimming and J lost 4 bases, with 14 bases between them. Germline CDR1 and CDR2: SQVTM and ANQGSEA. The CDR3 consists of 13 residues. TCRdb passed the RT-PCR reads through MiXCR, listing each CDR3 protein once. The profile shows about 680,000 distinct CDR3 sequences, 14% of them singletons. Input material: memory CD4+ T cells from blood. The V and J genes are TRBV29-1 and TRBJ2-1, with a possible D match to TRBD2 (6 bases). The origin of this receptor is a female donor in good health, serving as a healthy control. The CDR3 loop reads CSALAARYNEQFF. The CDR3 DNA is TGCAGCGCCTTAGCGGCTCGTTACAATGAGCAGTTCTTC.